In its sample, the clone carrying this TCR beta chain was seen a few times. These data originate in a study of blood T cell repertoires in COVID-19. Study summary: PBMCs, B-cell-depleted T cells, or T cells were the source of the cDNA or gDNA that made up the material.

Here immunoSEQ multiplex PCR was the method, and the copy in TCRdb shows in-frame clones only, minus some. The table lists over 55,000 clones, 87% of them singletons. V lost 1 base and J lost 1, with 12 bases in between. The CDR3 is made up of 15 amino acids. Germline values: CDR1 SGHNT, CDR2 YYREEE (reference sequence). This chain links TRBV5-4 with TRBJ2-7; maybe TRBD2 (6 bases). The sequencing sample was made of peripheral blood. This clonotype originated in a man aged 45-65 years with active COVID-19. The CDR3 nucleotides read TGTGCCAGCAGCTTGCCAGCTAGCGCGTCCTACGAGCAGTACTTC. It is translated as CASSLPASASYEQYF.